Presented here are 10 T cell receptor beta chains from one specimen sequenced in a study of blood T cell repertoires in COVID-19. Here immunoSEQ multiplex PCR was the method, and the copy in TCRdb shows in-frame clones only, minus some. In the table there are 200,000 to 300,000 clones, roughly 85% of which are singletons. The sequenced sample consisted of peripheral blood. The origin of the receptors is a middle-aged man with COVID-19, enrolled during active disease.

This chain uses TRBV3-1 (or the pseudogene TRBV3-2) with TRBJ2-2; the D gene is possibly TRBD2 (5 bases). Germline CDR1 LGHDT, CDR2 YNNKEL (reference sequence). V dropped 5 bases and J dropped 0 bases, with 10 bases sitting between them. The CDR3 is 15 residues long. The CDR3 region is CASSYRDTNTGELFF. In DNA form, the CDR3 reads TGTGCCAGCAGCTACCGGGATACGAACACCGGGGAGCTGTTTTTT.

The chain combines TRBV5-3 with TRBJ2-1, with 13 bases fitting TRBD2. TRBV5-3 is recorded as an ORF, its role being uncertain. J gave up 13 bases and V 0 bases, and 13 bases lay outside the gene matches. CDR3 length: 17 residues. DNA for the CDR3: TGTGCCAGAAGCTTGGTGGTGGGACTAGCGGGGCGAAATACTCAGTTCTTC. Translating it yields CARSLVVGLAGRNTQFF.

This clone was observed a few times. J is TRBJ1-5 and V is TRBV19, with a weak D call TRBD1 (5 bases). The CDR3 covers 15 residues. Germline assignment: CDR1 LNHDA and CDR2 SQIVND (reference sequence). Trimming pared 6 bases from V and 4 bases from J, leaving 16 bases between. DNA for the CDR3: TGTGCCAGTAGAAACATGCAGGACATAAATCAGCCCCAGCATTTT. Its translation is CASRNMQDINQPQHF.

V gene TRBV18 combines with J gene TRBJ1-1; no definite D call. Between the trimmed V and J ends, which lost 3 bases and 1 base, there was a span of 15 bases. The germline V gene encodes CDR1 KGHSH and CDR2 LQKENI. This CDR3 region has 16 residues. The CDR3, as DNA: TGTGCCAGCTCACCTACCAGAGGGCGAGGGAACACTGAAGCTTTCTTT. It encodes CASSPTRGRGNTEAFF.

The chain combines TRBV7-3 with TRBJ2-1; 12 bases map to TRBD2. The germline V gene encodes CDR1 SGHTA and CDR2 FQGTGA. J lost 8 bases, V lost 3 bases, and 8 bases had no gene match. CDR3 size: 16 residues. As DNA, the CDR3 is TGTGCCAGCAGCTTTGGACCTAGCGGGGGGGCCTATGAGCAGTTCTTC. Protein sequence: CASSFGPSGGAYEQFF.

This rearrangement joins TRBV19 to TRBJ1-5; 8 nucleotides align to TRBD1. V lost 5 bases, J lost 0 bases, and 12 bases stayed unmatched. The CDR3 is 18 residues long. CDR1 and CDR2 from the germline V gene are LNHDA and SQIVND (reference sequence). The CDR3 bases are TGTGCCAGTAGTGACGACAGGGGTCGGGGGAATAGCAATCAGCCCCAGCATTTT. The encoded protein is CASSDDRGRGNSNQPQHF.

This sequence joins TRBV6-7 and TRBJ1-2; unclear D gene. TRBV6-7 is classed as an ORF, of uncertain function. V lost 0 bases and J 3 bases, leaving 20 bases between the germline ends. The CDR3 is 18 residues long. In nucleotides, the CDR3 is TGTGCCAGCAGTTACTCTACTTTTCTTCCTGTCCTGGACTATGGCTACACCTTC. Protein: CASSYSTFLPVLDYGYTF.

The CDR3 DNA reads as TGTGCCAGCACCCAGCGGGGGGCCCACAATGAGCAGTTCTTC. This gives the protein CASTQRGAHNEQFF. V usage is TRBV2 and J usage is TRBJ2-1, with 9 bases that match TRBD2. V lost 7 bases, J lost 5 bases, and 6 bases stayed unmatched. CDR3 length: 14 amino acids. Germline values: CDR1 SNHLY, CDR2 FYNNEI.

V and J are TRBV27 and TRBJ1-2; 7 bases line up with TRBD1. This CDR3 spans 15 amino acids. J was trimmed by 4 bases and V by 6 bases; bases with no gene match: 11. Looked up from germline, CDR1 is MNHEY and CDR2 is SMNVEV (reference sequence). The CDR3 loop reads CASRDLQGLSYGYTF. For the CDR3, the DNA is TGTGCCAGCAGAGACCTACAGGGGTTGAGCTATGGCTACACCTTC.

This clone appeared once. The same CDR3 is also encoded by other DNA sequences in this sample. The chain links TRBV24-1 to TRBJ2-7, with TRBD1 matching over 7 bases. CDR3 length: 13 residues. Germline-derived CDR1 and CDR2 are KGHDR and SFDVKD. The J segment lost 7 bases and the V segment lost 4 bases, leaving 6 bases of the junction unmatched. The CDR3 loop reads CATSESTGLEQYF. Here the CDR3 DNA reads TGTGCCACCAGTGAGTCGACAGGGTTAGAGCAGTACTTC.